These T cell receptor beta chains were read from a single sample in a study of response to subunit inactivated influenza vaccine. In TCRdb, the RT-PCR reads were re-called with MiXCR into one record per CDR3 protein. The table includes 500,000 to 600,000 distinct CDR3 sequences, 7.5% to 8.5% detected once. The sequencing used PBMCs from blood, collected about 24 months after vaccination. The receptors shown here come from a man aged 50-75 years who received an inactivated influenza vaccine. Each CDR3 is given with its conserved first and last residue. Fields, in order: V gene, J gene, D gene, clone size, CDR3 length, CDR3 DNA, CDR3 protein. A D gene is named only where the DNA matches it firmly. Some rows have no size entry. The others give once, few or many, or a class for an expanded clone.

>TRBV5-1|TRBJ2-1|TRBD1|many|14
TGCGCCAGCAGCCCACAGGGGGCGGGCAATGAGCAGTTCTTC
CASSPQGAGNEQFF
>TRBV10-3|TRBJ2-3|NA|NA|16
TGTGCCATCAGTGAAATAGGGCCTACCCCACCAGATACGCAGTATTTT
CAISEIGPTPPDTQYF
>TRBV5-1|TRBJ2-5|NA|NA|14
TGCGCCAGCAGCTACCAGGGCATCGGCGAGACCCACTACTTC
CASSYQGIGETHYF
>TRBV20-1|TRBJ2-1|TRBD1|many|14
TGCAGTGCTGGTTTAACAGGGGGCCCTAGGGGGCAGTTCTTC
CSAGLTGGPRGQFF
>TRBV12-3/TRBV12-4|TRBJ1-1|NA|NA|13
TGTGCCAGCAGGCCAAGACAGAACACTGAAGCTTTCTTT
CASRPRQNTEAFF
>TRBV5-1|TRBJ2-1|TRBD2|many|15
TGCGCCAGCAGACCTACTAGCGGGGGGCGGGATGAGCAGTTCTTC
CASRPTSGGRDEQFF
>TRBV20-1|TRBJ1-1|NA|NA|15
TGCAGTGCGACTTCAGAGTTTTCATGGGGCACTGAAGCTTTCTTT
CSATSEFSWGTEAFF
>TRBV29-1|TRBJ2-5|NA|NA|12
TGCAGCGTTGCGCAAGGGTTGGAGACCCAGTACTTC
CSVAQGLETQYF
>TRBV7-2|TRBJ2-5|NA|few|16
TGTGCCAGCAGCTTAAGTATAGGGTATCCCCAAGAGACCCAGTACTTC
CASSLSIGYPQETQYF
>TRBV27|TRBJ2-2|TRBD1|many|17
TGTGCCAGCAGTTTATTTAACCCGGGACAGGGATCCGGGGAGCTGTTTTTT
CASSLFNPGQGSGELFF
>TRBV20-1|TRBJ2-2|TRBD2|NA|16
TGCAGTGCTAGAGATCCCCTAGCGGGACCACCCGGGGAGCTGTTTTTT
CSARDPLAGPPGELFF
>TRBV4-1|TRBJ1-5|NA|few|15
TGCGCCAGCAGCCAAGGAGTTCATAGCAATCAGCCCCAGCATTTT
CASSQGVHSNQPQHF
>TRBV11-2|TRBJ1-2|NA|few|14
TGTGCCAGCAGCTTAGGGGCAGGGGAGTTTGGCTACACCTTC
CASSLGAGEFGYTF
>TRBV4-1|TRBJ1-1|TRBD1|few|16
TGCGCCAGCAGCCAAGTAAGGGCAGGGGGGAACACTGAAGCTTTCTTT
CASSQVRAGGNTEAFF
>TRBV5-4|TRBJ1-5|NA|once|13
TGTGCCAGCAGCTCTCGACCCAATCAGCCCCAGCATTTT
CASSSRPNQPQHF
>TRBV27|TRBJ2-2|TRBD1|NA|16
TGTGCCAGCAGTTTCCGACAGGGGTCAAACACCGGGGAGCTGTTTTTT
CASSFRQGSNTGELFF
>TRBV25-1|TRBJ1-6|TRBD1|few|14
TGTGCCAGCTCCCGGGGGGGGACAGGTAGATCTCTCCACTTT
CASSRGGTGRSLHF
>TRBV15|TRBJ1-1|NA|NA|14
TGTGCCACCACCTACGACAGGAAGAACACTGAAGCTTTCTTT
CATTYDRKNTEAFF
>TRBV6-2/TRBV6-3|TRBJ2-3|NA|NA|16
TGTGCCAGCAGCCCCGAGGGAGCGGCCAGCACAGATACGCAGTATTTT
CASSPEGAASTDTQYF
>TRBV20-1|TRBJ2-2|TRBD1|few|17
TGCAGTGCTAGAGATTCAGGGGCAGGGGGATGGACCGGGGAGCTGTTTTTT
CSARDSGAGGWTGELFF
>TRBV28|TRBJ2-5|NA|NA|15
TGTGCCAGCAGTTTTATAGGCACCCAAGGGGAGACCCAGTACTTC
CASSFIGTQGETQYF
>TRBV7-8|TRBJ2-7|NA|NA|14
TGTGCCAGCAGCTTCGCTAGCAATCCCTACGAGCAGTACTTC
CASSFASNPYEQYF
>TRBV9|TRBJ2-1|TRBD1|many|16
TGTGCCAGCAGCGCTGAACCGGGACAGGGGGCAAATGAGCAGTTCTTC
CASSAEPGQGANEQFF
>TRBV20-1|TRBJ2-3|NA|NA|12
TGCAGTGCTAGGGTTAACACAGATACGCAGTATTTT
CSARVNTDTQYF
>TRBV15|TRBJ2-2|NA|few|14
TGTGCCACCAGCAGAGATAAACACACCGGGGAGCTGTTTTTT
CATSRDKHTGELFF
>TRBV6-5|TRBJ2-2|TRBD2|NA|17
TGTGCCAGCAGTTACTCGAGTGGCGGGGGGGCTGGCGGGGAGCTGTTTTTT
CASSYSSGGGAGGELFF
>TRBV29-1|TRBJ2-3|TRBD1|many|14
TGCAGCGTTGTCCTCCGAGGGGGCGCAGATACGCAGTATTTT
CSVVLRGGADTQYF
>TRBV6-5|TRBJ2-1|NA|NA|18
TGTGCCAGCAGTTACTCGAGAGATAACCCTGGCATCTACAATGAGCAGTTCTTC
CASSYSRDNPGIYNEQFF